This T cell receptor (beta chain) came from a study of T cell responses to AZD1222 COVID-19 vaccine. Study-wide points: Dominant at 160-218 and 743-854, vaccine-associated CD4 TCRs also spanned spike. The study identified only six AZD1222 recipients as seropositive at baseline.

Only one count was recorded for this clone. Its antigen is not identified. Germline-derived CDR1 and CDR2 are LGHNA and YNFKEQ. There are 14 residues in the CDR3. Trimming took 0 bases from V and 2 from J, leaving 7 bases between them. Assay: immunoSEQ multiplex PCR; the TCRdb copy retains only in-frame clones and omits some. The top ten hold around 1.4% of the sample, which has under 95,000 clones, approximately 87% seen once. Sequenced material: peripheral blood, taken 28 days after the second AZD1222 dose. The rearrangement links TRBV4-2 to TRBJ1-2; D is uncertain. The TCR comes from an adult who received the AZD1222 COVID-19 vaccine. CDR3 nucleotide sequence: TGTGCCAGCAGCCAAGATTTGGGCAACTATGGCTACACCTTC. It yields the protein CASSQDLGNYGYTF.